This TCR beta chain was sequenced in a study of Ad26.COV2.S vaccination and SARS-CoV-2 variants. Treatment meaning: roughly 19 received Ad26.COV2.S at low or high dose, single or two shots; a few received placebo; per-sample allocation not given. The samples were gathered on day 63 after the first injection of vaccine or placebo. It was Wuhan-strain SARS-CoV-2 spike that the Ad26 vaccine vector expressed. Findings of the study overall: Non-spike TCR breadth did not differ much between vaccine and placebo recipients.

Regarding this clone: Its antigen is unknown.

The CDR3 is 13 amino acids. V was clipped by 7 bases and J by 0 bases, with 11 bases between them. Germline V CDR1 and CDR2: SGHKS, YYEKEE (reference sequence). Generated by immunoSEQ multiplex PCR, the TCRdb table keeps only in-frame clones and is missing some. The table shows roughly 450,000 clones, with 90% occurring only once. This receptor was taken from a person aged 18-65 years who received the Ad26.COV2.S COVID-19 vaccine or a placebo. The sample was peripheral blood, taken in a trial of Ad26.COV2.S vaccine versus placebo. The chain has TRBV5-5 and TRBJ2-7; D perhaps matches TRBD1 (5 bases). Written as DNA, the CDR3 is TGTGCCAGCGGCCAAACAGGCTCCTACGAGCAGTACTTC. It yields the protein CASGQTGSYEQYF.